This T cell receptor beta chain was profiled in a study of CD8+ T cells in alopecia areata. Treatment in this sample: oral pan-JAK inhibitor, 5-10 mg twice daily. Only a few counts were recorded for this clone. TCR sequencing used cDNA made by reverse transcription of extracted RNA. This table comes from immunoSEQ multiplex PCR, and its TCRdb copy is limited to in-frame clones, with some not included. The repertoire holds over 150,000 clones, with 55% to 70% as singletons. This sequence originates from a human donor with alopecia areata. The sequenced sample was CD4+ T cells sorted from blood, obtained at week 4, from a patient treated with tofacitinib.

The CDR3 region has the DNA TGTGCCAGCAGCTCCCCAGTCACCGGGGAGCTGTTTTTT. Translated, it gives CASSSPVTGELFF. The chain links TRBV7-3 to TRBJ2-2; no firm D call. This CDR3 is built from 13 residues. V gave up 4 bases and J gave up 4 bases, with 7 bases separating them. Looked up from germline, CDR1 is SGHTA and CDR2 is FQGTGA.